These 20 T cell receptor beta chains were all obtained from the same sample, sequenced in a study of T cell responses to AZD1222 COVID-19 vaccine. Sequencing was performed with immunoSEQ multiplex PCR; in TCRdb, only in-frame clones are kept and a portion is missing. The repertoire consists of around 160,000 clones, with approximately 91% occurring once and the leading ten covering around 5.5%. Specimen: peripheral blood, collected on day 0 of AZD1222 vaccination. All receptors derive from an adult in good health.

The chain employs TRBV3-1 (or the pseudogene TRBV3-2) and TRBJ2-7; TRBD1 aligns across 9 bases. Germline loops: CDR1 LGHDT, CDR2 YNNKEL (reference sequence). V lost 3 bases and J lost 6; bases outside the gene matches: 6. This CDR3 is built from 14 residues. CDR3 region: CASSQGQGNSEQYF. The CDR3 nucleotides read TGTGCCAGCAGCCAGGGACAGGGTAACTCCGAGCAGTACTTC.

The rearrangement uses TRBV5-3 and TRBJ1-1, with D possibly matching TRBD1 (5 bases). TRBV5-3 is known as an ORF, though its function is uncertain. The germline V and J ends were trimmed by 4 bases and 0 bases, with 28 bases remaining between them. This CDR3 has 20 residues. The CDR3 sequence: CARSPKTTQGRISLNTEAFF. In nucleotides, the CDR3 is TGTGCCAGAAGCCCCAAAACAACTCAGGGCCGGATAAGCTTGAACACTGAAGCTTTCTTT.

The chain uses TRBV2 and TRBJ2-7; 9 nucleotides align to TRBD1. Trimming at V came to 4 bases and at J to 12 bases, leaving 10 bases not matched to a gene. CDR3 length: 13 amino acids. The germline CDR1 and CDR2 sequences are SNHLY and FYNNEI. The CDR3 region has the DNA TGTGCCAGCAGTGTCCGGGACAGGGACGATCCGTACTTC. Its translation: CASSVRDRDDPYF.

J is TRBJ1-2 and V is TRBV2; tentative D call: TRBD1 (5 bases). From germline, CDR1 is SNHLY and CDR2 FYNNEI. This CDR3 contains 13 residues. The V end lost 7 bases, the J end lost 7 bases, and 16 bases lay between the germline ends. The CDR3 reads CASTQGLDGGYTF. DNA of the CDR3: TGTGCCAGCACCCAGGGACTCGACGGTGGCTACACCTTC. Full variable domain (rest looked up from reference TRBV2 and TRBJ1-2): EPEVTQTPSHQVTQMGQEVILRCVPISNHLYFYWYRQILGQKVEFLVSFYNNEISEKSEIFDDQFSVERPDGSNFTLKIRSTKLEDSAMYFCASTQGLDGGYTFGSGTRLTVV.

The chain uses TRBV18 and TRBJ2-6; possibly TRBD2 for D (6 bases). Between the trimmed V and J ends, which lost 1 base and 1 base, there was a span of 8 bases. CDR1 and CDR2 (germline): KGHSH, LQKENI. The CDR3 is made up of 16 amino acids. The CDR3 is CASSPQGGSGANVLTF. The CDR3 nucleotides read TGTGCCAGCTCACCACAGGGAGGATCTGGGGCCAACGTCCTGACTTTC.

The chain carries TRBV28 and TRBJ1-2; unclear D gene. The CDR3 runs 15 residues. CDR1 and CDR2 from the germline V gene are MDHEN and SYDVKM. V lost 7 bases, J lost 3 bases, and 18 bases lay in between. DNA for the CDR3: TGTGCCAGCAATGGTCTTAGGATGGGTGACTATGGCTACACCTTC. Translation gives CASNGLRMGDYGYTF.

The chain has TRBV5-6 and TRBJ1-2, with D perhaps TRBD1 (6 bases). Trimming left V 2 bases short and J 4 bases short, with 12 bases between. The CDR3 has 14 amino acids. The germline CDR1 and CDR2 sequences are SGHDT and YYEEEE. This CDR3 is CASSFDQGSYGYTF. CDR3 DNA: TGTGCCAGCAGCTTTGACCAGGGGAGCTATGGCTACACCTTC.

In its sample, this clone was seen once. The chain employs TRBV24-1 and TRBJ2-7; tentatively, D is TRBD2 (5 bases). Trimming left V 9 bases short and J 6 bases short, with 11 bases between. CDR1 is KGHDR and CDR2 is SFDVKD in the germline V gene. This CDR3 region has 11 residues. In DNA, the CDR3 is TGTGCCACCGAAGGAGGCGGCGAGCAGTACTTC. Translation gives CATEGGGEQYF.

V and J are TRBV9 and TRBJ1-6; D is possibly TRBD1 (5 bases). V lost 0 bases and J 8 bases, leaving 12 bases between the germline ends. In germline, CDR1 is SGDLS, CDR2 YYNGEE. The CDR3 covers 15 residues. The CDR3 region has the DNA TGTGCCAGCAGCGTAGGACCAGGGACCGATTCACCCCTCCACTTT. It encodes CASSVGPGTDSPLHF.

CDR3 sequence (DNA): TGTGCCAGCAGTTTAGAGGGAAGGCCCCCGAGGCGCAATCAGCCCCAGCATTTT. Protein product: CASSLEGRPPRRNQPQHF. The genes are TRBV28 and TRBJ1-5; no clear D. V lost 2 bases, J lost 2 bases, and 19 bases lay in between. The CDR3 runs to 18 residues. Germline CDR1 MDHEN, CDR2 SYDVKM.

This clone is a singleton in its sample. J is TRBJ1-5 and V is TRBV18; 7 bases line up with TRBD1. V shed 3 bases and J 4 bases; nucleotides not matched to a gene: 9. This CDR3 is 16 amino acids long. Germline V gene data show CDR1 as KGHSH and CDR2 as LQKENI. In DNA, the CDR3 is TGTGCCAGCTCACCGGGGACAGCCGCGCTTAATCAGCCCCAGCATTTT. It specifies CASSPGTAALNQPQHF.

The V gene is TRBV7-2, the J gene TRBJ1-4; no clear D gene. Germline CDR1 reads SGHTA; CDR2 reads FQGNSA. This CDR3 is 16 amino acids long. V was shortened by 1 base and J by 5 bases, with 14 bases between the two germline ends. The CDR3 bases are TGTGCCAGCAGCTTAGTCCCAATAAGCGGAAATGAAAAACTGTTTTTT. Amino acid sequence: CASSLVPISGNEKLFF.

This chain uses TRBV5-6 with TRBJ1-2; D may be TRBD1 (5 bases). V dropped 4 bases and J dropped 0 bases, with 16 bases sitting between them. CDR1 is SGHDT, CDR2 YYEEEE, per germline. CDR3 length: 16 amino acids. The DNA of the CDR3 is TGTGCCAGCAGCCTGAACGTGGGACTTTCTAACTATGGCTACACCTTC. Translation: CASSLNVGLSNYGYTF. The full variable domain, with the rest looked up from reference TRBV5-6 and TRBJ1-2, is DAGVTQSPTHLIKTRGQQVTLRCSPKSGHDTVSWYQQALGQGPQFIFQYYEEEERQRGNFPDRFSGHQFPNYSSELNVNALLLGDSALYLCASSLNVGLSNYGYTFGSGTRLTVV.

This chain connects TRBV9 to TRBJ1-4; tentative D call: TRBD1 (6 bases). V lost 3 bases to trimming and J lost 14 bases, with 11 bases between them. Germline V lookup: CDR1 SGDLS, CDR2 YYNGEE. This CDR3 contains 11 residues. CDR3 sequence (DNA): TGTGCCAGCAGCGAGGACAGTTGGCTGTTTTTT. Translated, it gives CASSEDSWLFF.

The chain uses TRBV7-8 and TRBJ1-5; D unclear. Germline CDR1 and CDR2: SGHVS and FQNEAQ. The CDR3 has 14 residues. Between the trimmed V and J ends, which lost 2 bases and 1 base, there was a span of 6 bases. This CDR3 is CASSLWESNQPQHF. The CDR3 DNA reads as TGTGCCAGCAGCTTATGGGAAAGCAATCAGCCCCAGCATTTT.

This clone appeared a single time. The rearrangement uses TRBV7-2 and TRBJ2-2; 12 bases are a match to TRBD2. Germline CDR1 reads SGHTA; CDR2 reads FQGNSA. This CDR3 comprises 17 residues. The V gene end was trimmed by 4 bases and the J gene end by 5 bases; junction bases not matched to a gene: 8. CDR3 sequence reads: CASSSTSGRPYTGELFF. The CDR3 DNA is TGTGCCAGCAGCTCGACTAGCGGGAGACCTTATACCGGGGAGCTGTTTTTT.

This chain links TRBV9 with TRBJ2-5; D is perhaps TRBD1 (5 bases). With 4 bases removed from V and 2 bases from J, the gap between germline ends came to 18 bases. Germline V gene lookup returns CDR1 SGDLS and CDR2 YYNGEE. The CDR3 length is 16 residues. This CDR3 is CASSPYWGSLQETQYF. In DNA form, the CDR3 reads TGTGCCAGCAGCCCATACTGGGGCTCGTTGCAAGAGACCCAGTACTTC.

V and J are TRBV4-3 and TRBJ1-2; 8 bases fit TRBD1. In germline, CDR1 is LGHNA, CDR2 YSLEER. With V trimmed by 4 bases and J by 9 bases, 10 bases remained unmatched. The CDR3 runs 14 residues. The CDR3 here is CASSPTDRGGSYTF. In DNA form, the CDR3 reads TGCGCCAGCAGCCCTACCGACAGGGGTGGCAGCTACACCTTC.

The V and J genes are TRBV6-5 and TRBJ2-3; 7 bases align to TRBD2. Germline values: CDR1 MNHEY, CDR2 SVGAGI. CDR3 length: 15 amino acids. Trimming took 5 bases from V and 2 from J; bases not matched to a gene: 7. The CDR3 region is CASSTSGTLTDTQYF. Written as DNA, the CDR3 is TGTGCCAGCAGTACAAGCGGGACCCTCACAGATACGCAGTATTTT.

The table lists this clone with a few counts. This chain joins TRBV7-9 and TRBJ1-4; the D gene is possibly TRBD1 (5 bases). Germline CDR1 SEHNR, CDR2 FQNEAQ (reference sequence). This CDR3 has 14 amino acids. Trimming removed 2 bases from V and 8 bases from J, with 12 bases in between. CDR3 sequence reads: CASSLNQGREKLFF. DNA of the CDR3: TGTGCCAGCAGCTTAAATCAGGGTAGGGAAAAACTGTTTTTT.